This T cell receptor beta chain was documented in a study of long-term antiretroviral therapy in people with HIV. Across the study: In the earliest collections, sampling predates the 2015 immediate-ART recommendation by about a decade.

Points on this clone: As yet, its antigen is unknown.

Study-wide points: The study collected blood between about 2003 and 2017, possibly under older ART regimens. Information on adherence, resistance and therapy changes was unavailable.

The V and J ends lost 7 bases and 8 bases, in that order; junction bases with no gene match: 6. The CDR3 has 13 residues. From germline, CDR1 is MNHNS and CDR2 SASEGT. Cryopreserved PBMC samples of roughly 0.9-10 million cells were used for DNA extraction. At the survey level, the v3.0 immunoSEQ assay was run. Here immunoSEQ multiplex PCR was the method, and the copy in TCRdb shows in-frame clones only, minus some. Counted here are more than 35,000 clones, 90% to 95% occurring once; the ten biggest clones make up 3% to 4.5%. This TCR came from a woman aged 50 to 60 with HIV. The J gene is TRBJ1-5, the V gene TRBV6-1; 9 positions match TRBD1. The sample here was unsorted PBMCs, taken 4.1 years after starting antiretroviral therapy. CDR3 sequence (DNA): TGTGCCAGCACCCGGACAGGGGTTGAGCCCCAGCATTTT. It specifies CASTRTGVEPQHF.